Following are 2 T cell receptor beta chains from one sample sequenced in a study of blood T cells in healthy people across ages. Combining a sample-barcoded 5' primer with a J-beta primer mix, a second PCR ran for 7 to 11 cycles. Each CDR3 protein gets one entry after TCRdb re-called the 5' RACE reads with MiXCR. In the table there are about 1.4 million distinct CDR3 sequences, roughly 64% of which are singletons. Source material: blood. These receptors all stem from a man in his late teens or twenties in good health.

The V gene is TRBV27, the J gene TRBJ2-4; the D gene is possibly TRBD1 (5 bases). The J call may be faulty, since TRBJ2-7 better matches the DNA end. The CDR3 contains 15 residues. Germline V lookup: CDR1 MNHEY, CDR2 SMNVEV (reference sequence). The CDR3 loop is CASSLSSGDRYEQYF. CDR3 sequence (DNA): TGTGCCAGCAGTTTATCATCAGGAGACAGATACGAGCAGTACTTC.

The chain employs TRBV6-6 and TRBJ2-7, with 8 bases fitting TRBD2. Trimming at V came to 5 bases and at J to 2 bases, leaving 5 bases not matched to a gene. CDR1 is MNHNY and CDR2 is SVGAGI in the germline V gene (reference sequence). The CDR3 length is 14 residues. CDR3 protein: CASSTTSATYEQYF. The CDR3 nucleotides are TGTGCCAGCAGTACGACTAGCGCAACCTACGAGCAGTACTTC.